This T cell receptor (beta chain) is drawn from a study of blood T cell repertoires in COVID-19. Study information: Samples came from the United States, Italy and Spain, spanning acute and convalescent COVID-19. From T cells, B-cell-depleted T cells, or PBMCs came the material, which was cDNA or gDNA.

As originally analysed: Reference gene primer amplification in the assay estimated nucleated cell counts. Libraries were prepared by immunoSEQ multiplex PCR; TCRdb keeps only in-frame clonotypes and omits some of them. V and J calls and clone size are those listed in that table; D and trimming were worked out from the DNA. The table shows approximately 150,000 clones, with about 86% occurring only once. This TCR derives from a woman aged 55-70 years with acute or convalescent COVID-19. Source material: peripheral blood.

In nucleotides, the CDR3 is TGTGCCAGCAGTTTGTCACTAGCGGGGGGTCGGAACAATGAGCAGTTCTTC. Amino acids: CASSLSLAGGRNNEQFF. The chain employs TRBV28 and TRBJ2-1; 12 bases map to TRBD2. Germline CDR1 and CDR2: MDHEN and SYDVKM. Germline trimming cut 3 bases from V and 5 bases from J; bases unmatched to any gene: 8. CDR3 length: 17 amino acids.